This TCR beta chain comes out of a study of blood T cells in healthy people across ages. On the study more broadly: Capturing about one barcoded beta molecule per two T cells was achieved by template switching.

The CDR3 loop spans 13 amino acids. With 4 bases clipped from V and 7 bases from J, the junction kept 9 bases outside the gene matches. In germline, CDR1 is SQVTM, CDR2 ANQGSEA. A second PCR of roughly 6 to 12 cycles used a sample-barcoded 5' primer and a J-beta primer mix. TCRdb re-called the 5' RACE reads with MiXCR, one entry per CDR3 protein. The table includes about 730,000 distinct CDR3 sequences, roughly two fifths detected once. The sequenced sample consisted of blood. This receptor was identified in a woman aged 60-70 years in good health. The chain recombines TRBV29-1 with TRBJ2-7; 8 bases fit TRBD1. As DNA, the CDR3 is TGCAGCGTTGCTCTACGACAGGGGCATGAGCAGTACTTC. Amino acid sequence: CSVALRQGHEQYF.